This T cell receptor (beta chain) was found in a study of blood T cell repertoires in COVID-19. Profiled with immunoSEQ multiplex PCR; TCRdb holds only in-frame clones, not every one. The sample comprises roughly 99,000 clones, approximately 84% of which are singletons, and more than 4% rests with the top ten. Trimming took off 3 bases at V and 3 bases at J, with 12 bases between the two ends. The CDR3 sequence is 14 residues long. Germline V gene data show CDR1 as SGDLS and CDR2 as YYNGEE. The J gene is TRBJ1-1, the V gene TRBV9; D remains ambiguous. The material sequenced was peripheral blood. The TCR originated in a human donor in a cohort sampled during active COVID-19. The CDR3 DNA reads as TGTGCCAGCAGCGCCCAGCCAGAGGACACTGAAGCTTTCTTT. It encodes CASSAQPEDTEAFF.